This TCR beta chain was documented in a study of blood T cell repertoires in COVID-19 (dated by TCRdb to 2020 to 2022). Regarding the research as a whole: Samples from collaborators originated in the United States, Italy and Spain and spanned both the acute and convalescent phases of COVID-19. The prospective study material was composed of cDNA or gDNA derived from T cells, B-cell-depleted T cells, or PBMCs. Subjects who had been exposed to COVID-19, were actively infected with it, or had recovered from it provided the deeply sampled blood TCRbeta repertoires that made up the dataset. The repertoires were made available in a free public database intended to serve as a resource for research on the immune response to SARS-CoV-2. The samples were drawn from two sources: the first 160 participants of the ongoing ImmuneRACE study, and fewer than 1,500 subjects contributed by 6 global collaborators. Nearly every sample came with metadata listing a de-identified subject ID, COVID-19 status, age in years and sex. Where HLA class I and class II types were available, the types were taken from metadata supplied by the sample provider, not from assay-based typing.

The immunoSEQ Assay, a bias-controlled multiplex PCR, was used to amplify TCRbeta CDR3 regions from genomic DNA. The authors' analysis ran thus. The number of nucleated cells in each sample was estimated from the amplification of reference gene primers within the assay. To quantify the absolute abundance of each unique TCRbeta CDR3 rearrangement, sequence reads were collapsed and filtered. Productive Simpson clonality was computed per sample as the square root of Simpson's diversity index over productive rearrangements. The clones in this table, taken by TCRdb from immuneACCESS, are in-frame only. Not every clone is retained; where verified, under half of the shortfall comes from an unresolved V gene, and the cause of the rest is unknown. The DNA was the basis for D and trimming; V, J and clone size are from that table. The sample records 120,000 or so clones, about four fifths of which are singletons. Roughly 17% of the sample goes to the ten largest clones.

Comment on this clone: Its antigen is currently not known. No clone much larger than this one lies a single base away; base qualities are absent.

What the research found in general, with its limitations: The amount of clinical and demographic metadata varied by source and participant and was provided uncurated.

In Seattle, one collaborating source enrolled patients while the infection was active and tracked those patients longitudinally over the course of disease. Collaborating institutions collected whole blood in K2EDTA tubes following their own protocols. Collaborator samples were shipped for TCRbeta analysis as frozen whole blood, isolated PBMCs, or DNA extracted from either sample type. The germline V gene specifies MRHNA as CDR1 and SNTAGT as CDR2. The CDR3 numbers 13 residues from cysteine through phenylalanine. The CDR3 DNA has 39 bases and is translated from base 1. V and J lose 5 bases and 1 base, and a span of 8 bases separates them.

The rearranged segments are TRBV6-4 and TRBJ1-1; too little of a D gene remains to name it. The sequence came from a man aged 25-40 years with COVID-19, enrolled during active disease. Sample: peripheral blood. The sequenced DNA is TGTGCCAGCAGTCTGGACTGGAACACTGAAGCTTTCTTT. Its product reads: CASSLDWNTEAFF.